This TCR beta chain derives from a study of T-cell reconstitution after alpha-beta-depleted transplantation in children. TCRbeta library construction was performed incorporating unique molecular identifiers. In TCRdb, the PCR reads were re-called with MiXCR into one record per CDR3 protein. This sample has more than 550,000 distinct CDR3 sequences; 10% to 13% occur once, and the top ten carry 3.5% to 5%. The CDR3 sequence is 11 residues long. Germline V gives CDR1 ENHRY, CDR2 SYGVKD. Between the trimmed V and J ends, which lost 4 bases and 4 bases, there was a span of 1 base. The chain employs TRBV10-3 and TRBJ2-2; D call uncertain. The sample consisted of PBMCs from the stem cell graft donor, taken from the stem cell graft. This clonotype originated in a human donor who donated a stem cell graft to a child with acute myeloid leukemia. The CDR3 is CAISATGELFF. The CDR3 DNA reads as TGTGCCATCAGTGCCACCGGGGAGCTGTTTTTT.